The source of this TCR beta chain is a study of cytomegalovirus exposure and HLA in healthy donors. General study findings and limits: The listing of some 170 TCR beta chains classed them as cytomegalovirus-associated.

Concerning this clone: The antigen remains undetermined.

Here immunoSEQ multiplex PCR was the method, and the copy in TCRdb shows in-frame clones only, minus some. The sample holds roughly 68,000 clones, more than 95% seen once. Trimming removed 4 bases at V and 5 bases at J, with 11 bases between. This CDR3 comprises 14 residues. V is TRBV23-1 and J is TRBJ1-4; D gene unclear. Being an ORF, TRBV23-1 has a function that is uncertain. This TCR was sampled from a man aged 18-30 years in good health and CMV-seronegative. Specimen: PBMCs. CDR3 nucleotide sequence: TGCGCCAGCAGTCTCGGCGGAGGAAATGAAAAACTGTTTTTT. Amino acid sequence: CASSLGGGNEKLFF.